Below are 8 T cell receptor beta chains sequenced from a single sample in a study of control samples from healthy donors and cancer patients. This table comes from immunoSEQ multiplex PCR, and its TCRdb copy is limited to in-frame clones, with some not included. This sample yields roughly 99,000 clones, of which roughly four fifths are seen a single time; about 2% belongs to the top ten. The sequenced sample was blood. The receptors shown here come from a man aged 55 to 70 in good health.

V usage is TRBV9 and J usage is TRBJ1-5, with a weak D call TRBD1 (5 bases). The germline V gene encodes CDR1 SGDLS and CDR2 YYNGEE. Trimming took off 0 bases at V and 1 base at J, with 11 bases between the two ends. CDR3 length: 16 residues. CDR3 DNA: TGTGCCAGCAGCGTAGGTCAGGGTACGAGCAATCAGCCCCAGCATTTT. It codes for CASSVGQGTSNQPQHF. The complete variable domain, with remaining parts taken from reference TRBV9 and TRBJ1-5, reads DSGVTQTPKHLITATGQRVTLRCSPRSGDLSVYWYQQSLDQGLQFLIQYYNGEERAKGNILERFSAQQFPDLHSELNLSSLELGDSALYFCASSVGQGTSNQPQHFGDGTRLSIL.

This chain's CDR3 is CASSVGTTNGYTF. CDR3 coding DNA: TGTGCCAGTAGTGTCGGGACAACTAATGGCTACACCTTC. The chain has TRBV19 and TRBJ1-2, with D maybe TRBD1 (6 bases). Trimming left V 5 bases short and J 6 bases short, with 13 bases between. This CDR3 has 13 residues. Germline V gene sequence: CDR1 LNHDA, CDR2 SQIVND (reference sequence).

The chain joins TRBV5-6 to TRBJ2-1, with D unclear. The CDR3 loop spans 11 amino acids. V was clipped by 0 bases and J by 10 bases, with 5 bases between them. Germline CDR1 is SGHDT and CDR2 is YYEEEE. In DNA form, the CDR3 reads TGTGCCAGCAGCTTGGGCAGCGAGCAGTTCTTC. Its protein product is CASSLGSEQFF.

This chain joins TRBV4-2 and TRBJ1-4; D ambiguous. CDR1 and CDR2 (germline): LGHNA, YNFKEQ. CDR3 length equals 15 residues. Trimming stripped 4 bases from V and 0 bases from J, with 9 bases between. The CDR3 DNA follows: TGTGCCAGCAGCCGAGACCCGGCAACTAATGAAAAACTGTTTTTT. This gives the protein CASSRDPATNEKLFF.

This chain connects TRBV21-1 to TRBJ1-1. TRBV21-1 is labeled a pseudogene. The CDR3 consists of 14 residues. The CDR3 region is CASSYKTNYAEAFF. The CDR3 coding sequence is TGTGCCAGCAGCTACAAGACCAACTACGCTGAAGCTTTCTTT.

The V call is TRBV9, the J call TRBJ1-3, with D hard to call. Per the germline V gene, CDR1 is SGDLS and CDR2 is YYNGEE. The germline V and J ends were trimmed by 0 bases and 1 base, with 17 bases remaining between them. The CDR3 totals 18 residues. Here the CDR3 reads CASSVGFGRTASGNTIYF. The CDR3 DNA is TGTGCCAGCAGCGTAGGGTTCGGACGTACAGCGTCTGGAAACACCATATATTTT.

This chain uses TRBV3-1 (or the pseudogene TRBV3-2) with TRBJ2-1; 7 bases map to TRBD1. Germline V gene lookup returns CDR1 LGHDT and CDR2 YNNKEL (reference sequence). With V trimmed by 0 bases and J by 4 bases, 12 bases remained unmatched. This CDR3 is built from 18 residues. The CDR3 bases are TGTGCCAGCAGCCAAGAAGCTGACTGGGACAGAAGTTACAATGAGCAGTTCTTC. Its protein is CASSQEADWDRSYNEQFF.

This chain uses TRBV18 with TRBJ1-1, with D perhaps TRBD1 (5 bases). Trimming stripped 6 bases from V and 5 bases from J, with 10 bases between. The CDR3 loop spans 12 amino acids. Germline V gives CDR1 KGHSH, CDR2 LQKENI. CDR3 in amino acids: CASSQGDTEAFF. The CDR3, as DNA: TGTGCCAGCTCCCAAGGGGATACTGAAGCTTTCTTT.